This TCR beta chain was retrieved from a study of cytomegalovirus exposure and HLA in healthy donors. Profiled with immunoSEQ multiplex PCR; TCRdb holds only in-frame clones, not every one. Of fewer than 130,000 clones in the sample, more than 75% were seen once. Turning to this clone: The limits of the CDR3 on the DNA are not certain, so only TCRdb's listed CDR3 is given.

Both ends counted, the CDR3 spans 15 residues. The sequenced material came from PBMCs. The sequence was obtained from a woman in her 30s in good health and CMV-seropositive. The V gene is TRBV12-1, the J gene TRBJ2-7; TRBD1, as called in the table, went unchecked against the DNA. TRBV12-1 is given as a pseudogene. The CDR3 protein is CASSFAGGSSYEQYF.